What follows are 21 T cell receptor beta chains derived from one specimen sequenced in a study of blood T cell repertoires in COVID-19. Using immunoSEQ multiplex PCR, the repertoire was profiled, and TCRdb retains in-frame clones only, with some absent. The data hold 280,000 or so clones, with around 85% observed a single time. Sequenced input: PBMCs or T cells enriched from blood (not recorded which). These TCRs come from a man aged 25-45 years who had recovered from COVID-19.

Of note for this clone: This specimen includes other DNA sequences encoding the same CDR3. Here the CDR3 reads CASSEGGGTEAFF. In DNA form, the CDR3 reads TGTGCCAGCAGTGAGGGGGGGGGCACTGAAGCTTTCTTT. The chain combines TRBV2 with TRBJ1-1; possible D gene TRBD1, 5 bases. The length of the CDR3 is 13 residues. Trimming pared 3 bases from V and 4 bases from J, leaving 9 bases between. The V gene's germline CDR1 is SNHLY and CDR2 FYNNEI.

This clone was detected only once. The V call is TRBV9, the J call TRBJ2-5; maybe TRBD2 (6 bases). The CDR3 totals 15 residues. CDR1 is SGDLS and CDR2 is YYNGEE in the germline V gene. V shed 4 bases and J shed 4 bases, with 17 bases lying between them. The CDR3 protein is CASSLLSSEIETQYF. CDR3 in DNA: TGTGCCAGCAGCCTCCTCTCTAGCGAAATAGAGACCCAGTACTTC.

The chain couples TRBV4-1 to TRBJ2-2; D unclear. This CDR3 spans 17 amino acids. Trimming left V 4 bases short and J 0 bases short, with 15 bases between. In germline, CDR1 is MGHRA, CDR2 YSYEKL. Here the CDR3 reads CASSPTPKTTNTGELFF. DNA of the CDR3: TGCGCCAGCAGCCCCACCCCCAAGACAACGAACACCGGGGAGCTGTTTTTT.

V is TRBV5-5 and J is TRBJ1-2; a weak D match, TRBD1 (5 bases). The CDR3 sequence is 16 residues long. V gave up 0 bases and J gave up 0 bases, with 12 bases separating them. Germline values: CDR1 SGHKS, CDR2 YYEKEE (reference sequence). CDR3: CASSLVSGKTNYGYTF. The CDR3 bases are TGTGCCAGCAGCTTGGTATCAGGGAAAACTAACTATGGCTACACCTTC.

This chain links TRBV18 with TRBJ1-5, with D possibly being TRBD1 (5 bases). Germline loops: CDR1 KGHSH, CDR2 LQKENI. The V end lost 5 bases, the J end lost 7 bases, and 15 bases lay between the germline ends. The CDR3 loop spans 14 amino acids. The CDR3, as DNA: TGTGCCAGCTCAGGGGCCCCGGGCGGACAGCCCCAGCATTTT. As protein: CASSGAPGGQPQHF.

The chain joins TRBV21-1 to TRBJ2-7; TRBD2 is taken as the D call from the table, unchecked against the DNA. TRBV21-1 is shown as a pseudogene. The length of the CDR3 is 17 residues. CDR3 sequence: CASSMSSVPFSAYEQYF. CDR3 sequence (DNA): TGTGCCAGCAGCATGTCTAGCGTCCCGTTTAGCGCCTACGAGCAGTACTTC.

This clone showed up just once. V and J are TRBV9 and TRBJ2-3; 13 bases are a match to TRBD2. The CDR3 is made up of 17 amino acids. V gave up 3 bases and J gave up 8 bases; unmatched junction bases: 12. Germline V gene sequence: CDR1 SGDLS, CDR2 YYNGEE. Here the CDR3 DNA reads TGTGCCAGCAGCGCCCGACTAGCGGGGGGTACCGGAAGTACGCAGTATTTT. Its protein is CASSARLAGGTGSTQYF.

This clone was found once. V and J are TRBV19 and TRBJ1-1; maybe TRBD1 (6 bases). CDR1 LNHDA and CDR2 SQIVND come from the germline V gene (reference sequence). The CDR3 has 13 amino acids. V was cut by 4 bases and J by 5 bases, with 11 bases left in between. The CDR3 coding sequence is TGTGCCAGTAGTACGGGACATTCAACTGAAGCTTTCTTT. Translation: CASSTGHSTEAFF.

J is TRBJ1-1 and V is TRBV9; D is possibly TRBD1 (5 bases). The CDR3 extends over 16 amino acids. Germline values: CDR1 SGDLS, CDR2 YYNGEE. Between the trimmed V and J ends, which lost 0 bases and 4 bases, there was a span of 16 bases. The CDR3 DNA sequence: TGTGCCAGCAGCGTAGGGGCCGGGGGAGTGGGCACTGAAGCTTTCTTT. Translated: CASSVGAGGVGTEAFF.

This chain joins TRBV9 and TRBJ1-3; D is possibly TRBD1 (5 bases). Trimming cost V 3 bases and J 0 bases, with 13 bases left between them. CDR1 and CDR2 (germline): SGDLS, YYNGEE. This CDR3 is built from 16 residues. The CDR3 DNA follows: TGTGCCAGCAGCGGCGGGACTTCCGTCTCTGGAAACACCATATATTTT. It codes for CASSGGTSVSGNTIYF. The full variable domain, completed using reference TRBV9 and TRBJ1-3, is DSGVTQTPKHLITATGQRVTLRCSPRSGDLSVYWYQQSLDQGLQFLIQYYNGEERAKGNILERFSAQQFPDLHSELNLSSLELGDSALYFCASSGGTSVSGNTIYFGEGSWLTVV.

The chain joins TRBV30 to TRBJ1-1; D might be TRBD1 (5 bases). The CDR3 sequence is 13 residues long. The V gene's germline CDR1 is GTSNPN and CDR2 SVGIG (reference sequence). V was shortened by 5 bases and J by 3 bases, with 13 bases between the two germline ends. CDR3 DNA: TGTGCCTGGCAACAACAGGTGTACACTGAAGCTTTCTTT. Translating gives CAWQQQVYTEAFF.

The chain recombines TRBV2 with TRBJ1-2, with TRBD1 as a possible D gene (5 bases). CDR1 and CDR2 from the germline V gene are SNHLY and FYNNEI. V lost 0 bases and J 8 bases, leaving 13 bases between the germline ends. The CDR3 sequence is 14 residues long. CDR3 nucleotides: TGTGCCAGCAGTGAAGCGCGGGGGATGAAAGGCTACACCTTC. Its protein product is CASSEARGMKGYTF.

This chain uses TRBV29-1 with TRBJ2-2; 11 bases align to TRBD1. The CDR3 length is 15 residues. Trimming at V came to 7 bases and at J to 4 bases, leaving 8 bases not matched to a gene. Germline V gene lookup returns CDR1 SQVTM and CDR2 ANQGSEA. CDR3 in DNA: TGCAGCGCCCGAGGGACAGGGGGAAGCACCGGGGAGCTGTTTTTT. As protein: CSARGTGGSTGELFF.

The V gene is TRBV7-6, the J gene TRBJ2-1; 11 nucleotides align to TRBD1. Germline V lookup: CDR1 SGHVS, CDR2 FNYEAQ. Germline trimming cut 5 bases from V and 0 bases from J; bases unmatched to any gene: 15. The CDR3 totals 20 residues. CDR3 amino acids: CASSPRAGQGAKSSYNEQFF. CDR3 DNA: TGTGCCAGCAGCCCCCGCGCCGGACAGGGGGCGAAGAGCTCCTACAATGAGCAGTTCTTC.

The J gene is TRBJ1-1, the V gene TRBV6-5; tentative D call: TRBD1 (6 bases). V lost 5 bases and J 4 bases, leaving 17 bases between the germline ends. Germline lookup yields CDR1 MNHEY and CDR2 SVGAGI. This CDR3 is built from 15 residues. The CDR3 nucleotides are TGTGCCAGCAGTCCCTGGGGGGGGGCGTCCACTGAAGCTTTCTTT. This codes for CASSPWGGASTEAFF.

V gene TRBV7-9 combines with J gene TRBJ2-3; 8 bases match TRBD2. Per germline, CDR1 SEHNR and CDR2 FQNEAQ (reference sequence). CDR3 size: 18 residues. With V trimmed by 2 bases and J by 5 bases, 15 bases remained unmatched. The CDR3 reads CASSLKGHRGGRGDTQYF. Here the CDR3 DNA reads TGTGCCAGCAGCTTAAAGGGTCACCGGGGGGGACGTGGAGATACGCAGTATTTT.

The V call is TRBV4-2, the J call TRBJ1-5; TRBD1 might be the D (5 bases). This CDR3 comprises 17 residues. V lost 1 base and J 3 bases, leaving 16 bases between the germline ends. The germline V gene encodes CDR1 LGHNA and CDR2 YNFKEQ. This chain's CDR3 is CASSQAKDGTPNQPQHF. CDR3 nucleotide sequence: TGTGCCAGCAGCCAAGCCAAAGACGGGACTCCCAATCAGCCCCAGCATTTT.

The sample holds one count of this clone. The chain combines TRBV5-1 with TRBJ1-3; D not certain. Trimming took off 4 bases at V and 3 bases at J, with 14 bases between the two ends. The germline V gene has CDR1 SGHRS and CDR2 YFSETQ. The CDR3 contains 15 residues. The CDR3 region is CASSPSGGVGNTIYF. Written as DNA, the CDR3 is TGCGCCAGCAGCCCCTCGGGCGGGGTTGGAAACACCATATATTTT.

CDR3 nucleotides: TGTGCCAGCAGCCAAGATAGGTCGAGGGGAATGGGGGGTGGCTACACCTTC. Its translation is CASSQDRSRGMGGGYTF. V usage is TRBV4-2 and J usage is TRBJ1-2; maybe TRBD1 (5 bases). V lost 0 bases, J lost 7 bases, and 21 bases lay in between. In germline, CDR1 is LGHNA, CDR2 YNFKEQ. This CDR3 contains 17 residues.

The chain employs TRBV6-5 and TRBJ2-2; 7 bases are a match to TRBD1. The CDR3 is 14 amino acids. CDR1 and CDR2 (germline): MNHEY, SVGAGI. V lost 7 bases to trimming and J lost 4 bases; unmatched junction nucleotides: 6. The CDR3 sequence is CASTLQGTTGELFF. As DNA, the CDR3 is TGTGCCAGCACTCTACAGGGGACCACCGGGGAGCTGTTTTTT.

The chain links TRBV5-4 to TRBJ1-6; 7 bases match TRBD1. Germline trimming cut 4 bases from V and 3 bases from J; bases unmatched to any gene: 13. Germline values: CDR1 SGHNT, CDR2 YYREEE (reference sequence). CDR3 size: 18 residues. CDR3 protein: CASSAGTGEDDYNSPLHF. CDR3 coding DNA: TGTGCCAGCAGCGCAGGAACAGGGGAAGATGACTATAATTCACCCCTCCACTTT.